These 13 T cell receptor beta chains came from one sample sequenced in a study of metastatic and nonmetastatic thyroid tumors. TCRdb re-clonotyped the PCR reads via MiXCR. The sample holds nearly 25,000 clones, roughly 13% seen once. Before thyroid surgery, none of the patients had received any treatment. The sequenced sample consisted of blood. All receptors come from a female donor with papillary thyroid cancer or a benign thyroid nodule (not recorded which). Some clones in this sample may be carry-over from other donors' samples.

This clone has a count of ten or more. This chain joins TRBV20-1 and TRBJ2-1; weak D call: TRBD2 (6 bases). The CDR3 length is 14 residues. Germline V lookup: CDR1 DFQATT, CDR2 SNEGSKA (reference sequence). With 1 base removed from V and 8 bases from J, the gap between germline ends came to 15 bases. CDR3 nucleotides: TGCAGTGCTAGAGCCAACCCCGGAGGGCATGAGCAGTTCTTC. It encodes CSARANPGGHEQFF.

This clone was recorded at least ten times. This sequence joins TRBV20-1 and TRBJ1-4; D ambiguous. V lost 0 bases and J lost 0, with 17 bases in between. The CDR3 has 18 residues. Looked up from germline, CDR1 is DFQATT and CDR2 is SNEGSKA (reference sequence). The CDR3 here is CSARDIGSPSATNEKLFF. For the CDR3, the DNA is TGCAGTGCTAGAGATATTGGGAGTCCCTCTGCAACTAATGAAAAACTGTTTTTT.

The rearrangement joins TRBV10-2 to TRBJ2-1; no definite D call. V lost 6 bases and J lost 6, with 24 bases in between. The CDR3 extends over 17 amino acids. CDR1 and CDR2 from the germline V gene are WSHSY and SAAADI. The CDR3 DNA follows: TGCGCCAGCAGCCAAGATTACGAACTCCCGTCTGCCAATGAGCAGTTCTTC. It translates to CASSQDYELPSANEQFF.

The sample holds many counts of this clone. The chain carries TRBV5-1 and TRBJ1-1; TRBD1 matches 9 bases. This CDR3 comprises 14 residues. The junction had 4 bases not matched to a gene; V was cut back by 6 bases and J by 1 base. Germline loops: CDR1 SGHRS, CDR2 YFSETQ. The CDR3 DNA reads TGCGCCAGCACCGAACAGGGGGCGAACACTGAAGCTTTCTTT. Amino acid sequence: CASTEQGANTEAFF.

This clone was counted at least ten times. The V and J genes are TRBV11-1 and TRBJ1-4; no clear D gene. This CDR3 has 15 amino acids. CDR1 and CDR2 from the germline V gene are SGHAT and FQDESV (reference sequence). Trimming cost V 6 bases and J 0 bases, with 11 bases left between them. CDR3 DNA sequence: TGTGCCAGCAGAGCAAACAGAGCAACTAATGAAAAACTGTTTTTT. Translated, it gives CASRANRATNEKLFF.

This clone was recorded a few times. A much larger clonotype is one base distant, so this may be a read error. A read error is likely, as this CDR3 ends without the conserved phenylalanine or tryptophan. The genes are TRBV5-1 and TRBJ2-5, with D perhaps TRBD1 (6 bases). Germline V gene lookup returns CDR1 SGHRS and CDR2 YFSETQ. The CDR3 has 15 residues. The V end lost 4 bases, the J end lost 2 bases, and 15 bases lay between the germline ends. The CDR3 protein is CASSPSDRLQETQYL. DNA for the CDR3: TGCGCCAGCAGCCCGTCGGACAGACTACAAGAGACCCAGTACCTC.

This clone was counted only a few times. The genes are TRBV6-1 and TRBJ2-7; D remains ambiguous. Trimming cost V 0 bases and J 0 bases, with 6 bases left between them. This CDR3 spans 14 amino acids. Germline CDR1 MNHNS, CDR2 SASEGT. CDR3 DNA sequence: TGTGCCAGCAGTGAAGCGGAGAGCTCCTACGAGCAGTACTTC. Encoded protein: CASSEAESSYEQYF.

Sample share makes this clone medium-sized. The genes are TRBV4-1 and TRBJ1-2; 9 bases align to TRBD1. Germline V gene sequence: CDR1 MGHRA, CDR2 YSYEKL. The CDR3 has 16 amino acids. V shed 1 base and J 4 bases; nucleotides not matched to a gene: 7. CDR3 coding DNA: TGCGCCAGCAGCCAAGGGCACAGGGGGCTTGCCTATGGCTACACCTTC. Translation gives CASSQGHRGLAYGYTF.

This clone was seen repeatedly, ten times or more. The chain couples TRBV19 to TRBJ2-2; TRBD1 aligns across 7 bases. Germline CDR1 is LNHDA and CDR2 is SQIVND (reference sequence). There are 15 residues in the CDR3. J lost 4 bases, V lost 5 bases, and 7 bases had no gene match. The DNA of the CDR3 is TGTGCCAGTAGTCTCGGGACAGTCTCCACCGGGGAGCTGTTTTTT. Amino acids: CASSLGTVSTGELFF.

Ten or more counts support this clone. One end of the junction varies from germline; a read error may be responsible. V usage is TRBV29-1 and J usage is TRBJ2-1; D is possibly TRBD2 (6 bases). This CDR3 has 14 amino acids. Germline V gene lookup returns CDR1 SQVTM and CDR2 ANQGSEA. CDR3 bases: TGCAGCGTCCTGGACTACCCTTCCTCCAATGAGCAGTTCTTC. Its protein is CSVLDYPSSNEQFF.

This clone has at least ten counts. The rearrangement uses TRBV7-9 and TRBJ1-1; TRBD1 is a possible D gene (5 bases). The V end lost 5 bases, the J end lost 0 bases, and 10 bases lay between the germline ends. Germline V gene data show CDR1 as SEHNR and CDR2 as FQNEAQ (reference sequence). This CDR3 comprises 14 residues. This chain's CDR3 is CASSLGGVNTEAFF. The DNA of the CDR3 is TGTGCCAGCAGCCTGGGGGGGGTGAACACTGAAGCTTTCTTT.

This clone was seen repeatedly, ten times or more. The chain employs TRBV20-1 and TRBJ1-5, with D possibly being TRBD1 (5 bases). The ends were cut back, 5 bases at V and 0 bases at J, with 8 bases in the middle. Germline V gives CDR1 DFQATT, CDR2 SNEGSKA (reference sequence). This CDR3 comprises 13 residues. The CDR3 nucleotides are TGCAGTGCTCAGACAGATAGCAATCAGCCCCAGCATTTT. This gives the protein CSAQTDSNQPQHF.

This clone was picked up many times. This chain connects TRBV5-6 to TRBJ1-1, with D perhaps TRBD1 (5 bases). The CDR3 sequence is 15 residues long. Germline V gives CDR1 SGHDT, CDR2 YYEEEE. Trimming left V 1 base short and J 1 base short, with 11 bases between. CDR3 coding DNA: TGTGCCAGCAGCTTGTCCGACACAGGGAACACTGAAGCTTTCTTT. Protein sequence: CASSLSDTGNTEAFF.